The TCR beta chain under discussion was sequenced for a study of control samples from healthy donors and cancer patients. The table came from immunoSEQ multiplex PCR; TCRdb's copy has only in-frame clones and leaves some out. Of roughly 170,000 clones in the sample, 80% to 95% were seen once. CDR1 and CDR2 from the germline V gene are GTSNPN and SVGIG (reference sequence). V lost 2 bases, J lost 8 bases, and 19 bases lay in between. The CDR3 has 14 amino acids. The TCR was taken from a young man in good health. The specimen sequenced was blood. J is TRBJ2-7 and V is TRBV30; D tentatively fits TRBD1 or TRBD2 (6 bases each). CDR3 amino acids: CAWSKSGGLLKQYF. The CDR3, as DNA: TGTGCCTGGAGTAAGTCCGGGGGCCTTTTGAAGCAGTACTTC.